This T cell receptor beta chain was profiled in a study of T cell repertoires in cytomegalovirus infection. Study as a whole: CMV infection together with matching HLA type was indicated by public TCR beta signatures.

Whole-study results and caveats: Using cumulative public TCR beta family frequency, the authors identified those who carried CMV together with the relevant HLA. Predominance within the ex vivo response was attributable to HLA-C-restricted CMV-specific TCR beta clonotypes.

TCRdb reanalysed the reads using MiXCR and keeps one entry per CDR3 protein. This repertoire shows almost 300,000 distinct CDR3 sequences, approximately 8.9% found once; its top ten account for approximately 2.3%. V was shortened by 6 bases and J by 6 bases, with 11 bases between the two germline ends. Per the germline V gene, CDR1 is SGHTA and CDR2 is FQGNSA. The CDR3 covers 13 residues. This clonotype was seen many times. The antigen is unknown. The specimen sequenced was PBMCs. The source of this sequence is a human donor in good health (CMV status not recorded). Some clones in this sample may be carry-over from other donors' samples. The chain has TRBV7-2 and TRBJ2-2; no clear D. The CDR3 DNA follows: TGTGCCAGCAGGGCCCAGGCCGCCGGGGAGCTGTTTTTT. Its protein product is CASRAQAAGELFF. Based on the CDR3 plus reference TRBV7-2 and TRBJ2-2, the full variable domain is GAGVSQSPSNKVTEKGKDVELRCDPISGHTALYWYRQSLGQGLEFLIYFQGNSAPDKSGLPSDRFSAERTGGSVSTLTIQRTQQEDSAVYLCASRAQAAGELFFGEGSRLTVL.